This T cell receptor (beta chain) was recorded in a study of T cells in Graves' hyperthyroidism and ophthalmopathy. RNA transcripts provided the source from which TCR beta CDR3 regions were amplified. Initially, a first-round RT-PCR of the TCR CDR3 employed the HTBI primer set. TCRdb reprocessed the multiplex PCR reads with MiXCR, giving one entry per CDR3 protein. The repertoire consists of about 400,000 distinct CDR3 sequences, with approximately 14% occurring once and the leading ten covering roughly 8%. The CDR3 consists of 16 residues. V shed 3 bases and J shed 2 bases, with 15 bases lying between them. CDR1 and CDR2 from the germline V gene are LNHDA and SQIVND (reference sequence). In its sample, this clonotype was seen a few times.

The sequenced sample consisted of blood. The TCR sequence derives from a woman between 18 and 30 years old with Graves' hyperthyroidism. The chain carries TRBV19 and TRBJ2-3; possibly TRBD1 or TRBD2 for D (5 bases each). The CDR3, as DNA: TGTGCCAGTAGTATCACAACTAGGGGTGCCACAGATACGCAGTATTTT. Amino acids: CASSITTRGATDTQYF.